Shown below are 20 T cell receptor beta chains from a single sample sequenced in a study of T cell repertoires in cytomegalovirus infection. TCRdb re-derived calls from the reads in MiXCR, one entry per CDR3 protein. The sample consists of 100,000 or so distinct CDR3 sequences, about a quarter of them appearing once. Sequenced material: CD8+ T cells from PBMCs. The receptor set was obtained from a human donor in good health (CMV status not recorded). Some clones in this sample may be carry-over from other donors' samples.

J is TRBJ2-7 and V is TRBV5-5; tentative D call: TRBD1 (6 bases). The CDR3 is 14 residues long. Between the trimmed V and J ends, which lost 0 bases and 2 bases, there was a span of 9 bases. Per the germline V gene, CDR1 is SGHKS and CDR2 is YYEKEE (reference sequence). The CDR3 sequence: CASSLDRATYEQYF. The CDR3 nucleotides read TGTGCCAGCAGCTTGGACAGGGCAACCTACGAGCAGTACTTC.

This clonotype came up a few times. The rearrangement links TRBV20-1 to TRBJ2-7; D ambiguous. This CDR3 contains 12 residues. V was clipped by 0 bases and J by 4 bases, with 7 bases between them. The germline V gene encodes CDR1 DFQATT and CDR2 SNEGSKA (reference sequence). The CDR3 reads CSARDKKYEQYF. In DNA form, the CDR3 reads TGCAGTGCTAGAGATAAAAAGTACGAGCAGTACTTC.

The rearrangement uses TRBV6-5 and TRBJ2-7; D may be TRBD2 (7 bases). Trimming pared 5 bases from V and 4 bases from J, leaving 21 bases between. The CDR3 has 16 amino acids. Germline assignment: CDR1 MNHEY and CDR2 SVGAGI. Written as DNA, the CDR3 is TGTGCCAGCAGTCCACGGGGGGCGTCTCCGAGGTACGAGCAGTACTTC. Amino acids: CASSPRGASPRYEQYF.

The chain is built from TRBV11-3 and TRBJ1-6; TRBD1 agrees at 9 bases. This CDR3 has 17 amino acids. Unmatched junction bases numbered 15, after V lost 5 bases and J lost 10 bases. From germline, CDR1 is SGHNT and CDR2 YENEEA. The CDR3 DNA sequence: TGTGCCAGCAGCCGGCCCGGGCAAACAGGGGGCAGGTCACCCCTCCACTTT. The encoded protein is CASSRPGQTGGRSPLHF.

The rearrangement uses TRBV5-1 and TRBJ1-1, with D unclear. This CDR3 contains 14 residues. Germline CDR1 SGHRS, CDR2 YFSETQ. V was cut by 0 bases and J by 3 bases, with 9 bases left in between. CDR3 protein: CASSLAAPDTEAFF. The DNA of the CDR3 is TGCGCCAGCAGCTTGGCAGCCCCGGACACTGAAGCTTTCTTT.

There are many counts of this clonotype. CDR3 in DNA: TGTGCCAGTCGGACAGGGGGCGTGACTGAAGCTTTCTTT. It is translated as CASRTGGVTEAFF. The V and J genes are TRBV19 and TRBJ1-1, with 11 bases aligning to TRBD1. The V and J ends lost 8 bases and 5 bases, in that order; junction bases with no gene match: 4. Per germline, CDR1 LNHDA and CDR2 SQIVND (reference sequence). The CDR3 runs 13 residues.

This chain joins TRBV28 and TRBJ2-1, with TRBD2 matching over 8 bases. Germline CDR1 and CDR2: MDHEN and SYDVKM. CDR3 length: 16 amino acids. V was clipped by 4 bases and J by 0 bases; unmatched bases: 5. The CDR3 nucleotides are TGTGCCAGCAGTTGGGAGCGGGGGAGCTCCTACAATGAGCAGTTCTTC. Amino acids: CASSWERGSSYNEQFF.

This clonotype appeared many times. This sequence joins TRBV7-2 and TRBJ2-5; no reliable D call. V lost 5 bases to trimming and J lost 5 bases, with 9 bases between them. Germline CDR1 reads SGHTA; CDR2 reads FQGNSA. This CDR3 contains 12 residues. The CDR3 DNA sequence: TGTGCCAGCAGCCCCGTGGGGGAGACCCAGTACTTC. This codes for CASSPVGETQYF.

The chain has TRBV4-3 and TRBJ1-1; D not resolved. With 0 bases removed from V and 0 bases from J, the gap between germline ends came to 11 bases. The CDR3 runs 16 residues. Germline V gives CDR1 LGHNA, CDR2 YSLEER. The CDR3 region is CASSQDYGGMNTEAFF. The CDR3 DNA reads as TGCGCCAGCAGCCAAGACTACGGAGGGATGAACACTGAAGCTTTCTTT.

This clonotype appeared many times. This rearrangement joins TRBV6-2 or TRBV6-3 to TRBJ2-1, with 11 bases matching TRBD2. Germline V gene data show CDR1 as MNHEY and CDR2 as SVGEGT. V gave up 4 bases and J gave up 9 bases; unmatched junction bases: 5. The CDR3 covers 14 residues. The DNA of the CDR3 is TGTGCCAGCAGTTCCCCGGGACTAGCGGTTGAGCAGTTCTTC. Translation: CASSSPGLAVEQFF.

This chain links TRBV2 with TRBJ2-5; tentatively, D is TRBD1 (6 bases). Germline V lookup: CDR1 SNHLY, CDR2 FYNNEI. With 6 bases removed from V and 5 bases from J, the gap between germline ends came to 16 bases. The CDR3 consists of 14 residues. CDR3 region: CASRATGSEETQYF. The CDR3 bases are TGTGCCAGCAGAGCTACAGGGTCCGAGGAGACCCAGTACTTC.

About this clonotype: A much larger clone lies a single base off, so this may be a read error. V and J are TRBV7-2 and TRBJ2-7, with 10 positions matching TRBD2. From germline, CDR1 is SGHTA and CDR2 FQGNSA. CDR3 size: 12 residues. DNA for the CDR3: TGTGTCAGCGGACTAGCGGTGGGCGAGCAGTACTTC. Translated, it gives CVSGLAVGEQYF. Based on the CDR3 plus reference TRBV7-2 and TRBJ2-7, the full variable domain is GAGVSQSPSNKVTEKGKDVELRCDPISGHTALYWYRQSLGQGLEFLIYFQGNSAPDKSGLPSDRFSAERTGGSVSTLTIQRTQQEDSAVYLCVSGLAVGEQYFGPGTRLTVT.

The table lists this clonotype with a few counts. CDR3: CASSLPGGAVQETQYF. CDR3 in DNA: TGCGCCAGCAGCTTGCCAGGGGGCGCGGTTCAAGAGACCCAGTACTTC. V is TRBV5-1 and J is TRBJ2-5, with TRBD1 matching over 8 bases. This CDR3 region has 16 residues. From germline, CDR1 is SGHRS and CDR2 YFSETQ. J gave up 2 bases and V 1 base, and 7 bases lay outside the gene matches.

The chain is built from TRBV6-6 and TRBJ1-2; TRBD1 is a possible D gene (5 bases). Germline lookup yields CDR1 MNHNY and CDR2 SVGAGI (reference sequence). The CDR3 runs to 14 residues. V was trimmed by 0 bases and J by 5 bases, leaving 10 bases between them. The CDR3 reads CASSYSGTDYGYTF. DNA of the CDR3: TGTGCCAGCAGTTACTCGGGGACGGATTATGGCTACACCTTC.

This clonotype has more than one count but fewer than ten. This sequence joins TRBV30 and TRBJ2-5; D not certain. The CDR3 covers 15 residues. V lost 0 bases, J lost 0 bases, and 11 bases lay in between. CDR1 and CDR2 from the germline V gene are GTSNPN and SVGIG (reference sequence). The CDR3 bases are TGTGCCTGGAGTGTACGTCTGACTTACCAAGAGACCCAGTACTTC. Protein sequence: CAWSVRLTYQETQYF.

The genes are TRBV11-3 and TRBJ1-1; D uncertain. The CDR3 is 13 amino acids. Germline V gene sequence: CDR1 SGHNT, CDR2 YENEEA. Trimming left V 5 bases short and J 0 bases short, with 7 bases between. For the CDR3, the DNA is TGTGCCAGCAGCCCCCTCTTGAACACTGAAGCTTTCTTT. It encodes CASSPLLNTEAFF.

V gene TRBV20-1 combines with J gene TRBJ2-2; perhaps TRBD2 as D (6 bases). Germline CDR1 and CDR2: DFQATT and SNEGSKA (reference sequence). V was clipped by 3 bases and J by 3 bases, with 11 bases between them. This CDR3 region has 14 residues. The CDR3 bases are TGCAGTGCTAGTGAAGGGAGGTACACCGGGGAGCTGTTTTTT. Amino acids: CSASEGRYTGELFF.

This clonotype has a count of ten or more. J is TRBJ2-3 and V is TRBV11-2, with 8 nucleotides matching TRBD2. Per the germline V gene, CDR1 is SGHAT and CDR2 is FQNNGV. Unmatched junction bases numbered 10, after V lost 5 bases and J lost 3 bases. There are 16 residues in the CDR3. The CDR3 protein is CASSRAAGGATDTQYF. CDR3 DNA: TGTGCCAGCAGCCGCGCGGCGGGGGGCGCGACAGATACGCAGTATTTT.

The chain is built from TRBV4-3 and TRBJ2-7, with 7 bases matching TRBD1. The V segment lost 0 bases and the J segment 4 bases; nucleotides outside the gene matches: 3. This CDR3 is built from 14 residues. Germline CDR1 reads LGHNA; CDR2 reads YSLEER. The CDR3 sequence: CASSQEGQSYEQYF. CDR3 DNA sequence: TGCGCCAGCAGCCAAGAGGGACAGTCGTACGAGCAGTACTTC.

In its sample, this clonotype was seen many times. The chain recombines TRBV7-8 with TRBJ2-5; 9 bases fit TRBD2. From germline, CDR1 is SGHVS and CDR2 FQNEAQ. The CDR3 sequence is 15 residues long. J was trimmed by 4 bases and V by 0 bases; bases with no gene match: 3. The CDR3 bases are TGTGCCAGCAGCTTAGCGCCTAGCGGGGCAGAGACCCAGTACTTC. Amino acids: CASSLAPSGAETQYF.